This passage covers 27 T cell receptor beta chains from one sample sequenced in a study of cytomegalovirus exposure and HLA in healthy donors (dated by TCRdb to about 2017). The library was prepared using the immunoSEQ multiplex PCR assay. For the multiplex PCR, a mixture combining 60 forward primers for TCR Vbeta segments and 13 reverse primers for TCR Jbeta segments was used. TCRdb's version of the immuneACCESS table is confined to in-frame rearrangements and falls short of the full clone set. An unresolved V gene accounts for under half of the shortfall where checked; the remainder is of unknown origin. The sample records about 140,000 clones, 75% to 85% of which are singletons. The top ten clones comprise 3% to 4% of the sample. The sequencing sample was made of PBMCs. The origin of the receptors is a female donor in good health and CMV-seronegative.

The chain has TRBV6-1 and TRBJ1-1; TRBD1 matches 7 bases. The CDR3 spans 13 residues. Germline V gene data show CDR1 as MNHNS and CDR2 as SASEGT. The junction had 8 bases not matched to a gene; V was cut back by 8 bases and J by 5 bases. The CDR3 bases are TGTGCCAGCCAAATGACAGGGCGGACTGAAGCTTTCTTT. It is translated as CASQMTGRTEAFF.

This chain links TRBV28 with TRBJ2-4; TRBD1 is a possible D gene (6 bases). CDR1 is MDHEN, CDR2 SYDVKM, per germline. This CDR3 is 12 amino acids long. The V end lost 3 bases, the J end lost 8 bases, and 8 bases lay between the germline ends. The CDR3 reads CASSFGTYIQYF. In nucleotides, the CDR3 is TGTGCCAGCAGTTTCGGGACATACATTCAGTACTTC.

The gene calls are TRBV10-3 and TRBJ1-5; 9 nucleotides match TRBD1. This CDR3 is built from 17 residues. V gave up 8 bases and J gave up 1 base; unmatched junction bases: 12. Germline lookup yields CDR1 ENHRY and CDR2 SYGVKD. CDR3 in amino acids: CAISSGQGIASNQPQHF. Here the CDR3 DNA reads TGTGCCATCTCCAGCGGACAGGGGATAGCAAGCAATCAGCCCCAGCATTTT.

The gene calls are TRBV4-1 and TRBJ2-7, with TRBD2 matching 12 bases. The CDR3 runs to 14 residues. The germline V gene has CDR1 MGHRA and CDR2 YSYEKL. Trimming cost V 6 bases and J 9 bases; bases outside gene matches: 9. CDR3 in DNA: TGCGCCAGCAGTCTGACTAGCGGGAGCGAAACGCAGTACTTC. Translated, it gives CASSLTSGSETQYF.

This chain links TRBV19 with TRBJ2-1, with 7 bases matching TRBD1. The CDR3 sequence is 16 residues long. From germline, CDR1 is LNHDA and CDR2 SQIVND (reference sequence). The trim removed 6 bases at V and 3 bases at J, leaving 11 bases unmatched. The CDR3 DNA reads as TGTGCCAGTAGGACTTGGGACAGAGGGGGCTACAATGAGCAGTTCTTC. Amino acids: CASRTWDRGGYNEQFF.

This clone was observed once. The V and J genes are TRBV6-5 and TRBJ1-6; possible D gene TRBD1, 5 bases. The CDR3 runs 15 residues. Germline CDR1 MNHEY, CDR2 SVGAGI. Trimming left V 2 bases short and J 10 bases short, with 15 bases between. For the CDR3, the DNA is TGTGCCAGCAGTTACGGCAGGGCCCATGAATCACCCCTCCACTTT. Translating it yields CASSYGRAHESPLHF.

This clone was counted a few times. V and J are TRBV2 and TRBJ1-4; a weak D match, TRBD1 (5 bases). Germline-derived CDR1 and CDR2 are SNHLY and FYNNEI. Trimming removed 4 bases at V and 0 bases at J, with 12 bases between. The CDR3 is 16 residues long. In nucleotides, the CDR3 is TGTGCCAGCAGTGGATGGGTAGGGGCAACTAATGAAAAACTGTTTTTT. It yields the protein CASSGWVGATNEKLFF.

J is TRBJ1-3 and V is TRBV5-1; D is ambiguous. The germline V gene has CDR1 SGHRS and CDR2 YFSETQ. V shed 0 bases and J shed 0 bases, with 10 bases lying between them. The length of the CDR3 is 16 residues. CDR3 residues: CASSLADTSSGNTIYF. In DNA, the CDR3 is TGCGCCAGCAGCTTGGCTGACACTAGCTCTGGAAACACCATATATTTT.

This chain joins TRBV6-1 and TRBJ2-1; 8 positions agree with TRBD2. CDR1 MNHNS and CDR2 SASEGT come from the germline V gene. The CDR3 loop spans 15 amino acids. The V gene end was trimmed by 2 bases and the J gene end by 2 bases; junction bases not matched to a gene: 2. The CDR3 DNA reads TGTGCCAGCAGTGAATTGCGGGGGGCCTACAATGAGCAGTTCTTC. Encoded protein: CASSELRGAYNEQFF.

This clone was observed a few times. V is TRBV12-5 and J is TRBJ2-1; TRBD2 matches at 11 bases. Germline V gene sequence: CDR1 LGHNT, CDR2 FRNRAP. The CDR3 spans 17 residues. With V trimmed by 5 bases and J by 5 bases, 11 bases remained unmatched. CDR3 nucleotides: TGTGCTAGTGGTCAACCCTGGGTAGCGGGAGGGAACAATGAGCAGTTCTTC. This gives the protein CASGQPWVAGGNNEQFF.

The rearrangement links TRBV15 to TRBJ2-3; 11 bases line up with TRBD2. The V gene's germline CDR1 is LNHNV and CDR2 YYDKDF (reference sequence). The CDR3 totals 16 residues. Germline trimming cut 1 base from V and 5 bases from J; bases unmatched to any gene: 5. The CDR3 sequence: CATSRGGTSGGDTQYF. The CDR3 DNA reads TGTGCCACCAGCAGAGGGGGAACTAGCGGGGGAGATACGCAGTATTTT. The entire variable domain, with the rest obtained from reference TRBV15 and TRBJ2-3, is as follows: DAMVIQNPRYQVTQFGKPVTLSCSQTLNHNVMYWYQQKSSQAPKLLFHYYDKDFNNEADTPDNFQSRRPNTSFCFLDIRSPGLGDTAMYLCATSRGGTSGGDTQYFGPGTRLTVL.

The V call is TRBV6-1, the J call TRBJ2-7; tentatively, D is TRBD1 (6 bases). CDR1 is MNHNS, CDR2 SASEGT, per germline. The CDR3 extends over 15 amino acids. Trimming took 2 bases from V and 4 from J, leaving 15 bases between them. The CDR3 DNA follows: TGTGCCAGCAGTGAACTCGGGACATCGAGTTACGAGCAGTACTTC. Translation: CASSELGTSSYEQYF.

CDR3 sequence (DNA): TGTGCCAGCAGTGCTCCACTCAGGGGGCCCCTACAAGAGACCCAGTACTTC. This translates into CASSAPLRGPLQETQYF. V gene TRBV28 combines with J gene TRBJ2-5; 8 positions agree with TRBD1. Germline loops: CDR1 MDHEN, CDR2 SYDVKM. V shed 5 bases and J 2 bases; nucleotides not matched to a gene: 13. This CDR3 comprises 17 residues.

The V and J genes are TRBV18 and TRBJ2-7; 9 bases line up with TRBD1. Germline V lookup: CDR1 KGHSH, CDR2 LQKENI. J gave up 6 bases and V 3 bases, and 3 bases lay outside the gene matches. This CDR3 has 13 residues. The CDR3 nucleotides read TGTGCCAGCTCACCGAGACAGGGGGTCGAGCAGTACTTC. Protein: CASSPRQGVEQYF.

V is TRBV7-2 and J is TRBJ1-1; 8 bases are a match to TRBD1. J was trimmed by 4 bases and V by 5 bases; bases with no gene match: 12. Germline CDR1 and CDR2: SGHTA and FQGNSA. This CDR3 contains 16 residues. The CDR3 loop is CASSLLRGTGGTEAFF. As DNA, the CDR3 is TGTGCCAGCAGCCTACTCCGGGGAACAGGGGGCACTGAAGCTTTCTTT.

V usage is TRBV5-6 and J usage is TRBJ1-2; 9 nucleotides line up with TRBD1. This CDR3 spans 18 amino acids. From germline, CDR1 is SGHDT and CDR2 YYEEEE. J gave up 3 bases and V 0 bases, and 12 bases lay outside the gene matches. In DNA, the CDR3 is TGTGCCAGCAGCTTGGAGGAGGGGACAGGGAGGACGTACTATGGCTACACCTTC. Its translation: CASSLEEGTGRTYYGYTF.

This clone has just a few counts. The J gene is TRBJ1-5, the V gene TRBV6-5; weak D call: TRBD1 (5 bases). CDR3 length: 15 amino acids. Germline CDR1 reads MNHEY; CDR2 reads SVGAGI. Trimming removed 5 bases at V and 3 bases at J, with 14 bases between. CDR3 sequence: CASSPLDSINQPQHF. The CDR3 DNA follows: TGTGCCAGCAGTCCACTTGACAGTATCAATCAGCCCCAGCATTTT.

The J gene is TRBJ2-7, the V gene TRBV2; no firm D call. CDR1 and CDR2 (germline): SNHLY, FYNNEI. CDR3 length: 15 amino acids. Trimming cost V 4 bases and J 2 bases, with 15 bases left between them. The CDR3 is CASSVRPRRPYEQYF. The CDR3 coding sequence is TGTGCCAGCAGTGTTCGCCCCAGGCGACCCTACGAGCAGTACTTC.

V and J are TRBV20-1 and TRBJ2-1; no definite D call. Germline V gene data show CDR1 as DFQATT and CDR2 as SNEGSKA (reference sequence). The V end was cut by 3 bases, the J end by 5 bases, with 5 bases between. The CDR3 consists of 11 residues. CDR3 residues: CSARGNNEQFF. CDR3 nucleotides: TGCAGTGCTAGGGGCAACAATGAGCAGTTCTTC.

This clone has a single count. As DNA, the CDR3 is TGTGCCAGCAGCAAGCTCCTCGACAGCCCCTATGGCTACACCTTC. The encoded protein is CASSKLLDSPYGYTF. V and J are TRBV16 and TRBJ1-2, with D possibly TRBD1 on 5 matching bases. The V and J ends lost 5 bases and 4 bases respectively, with 17 bases between them. Germline CDR1 reads KGHSY; CDR2 reads FQNENV. The CDR3 is 15 amino acids.

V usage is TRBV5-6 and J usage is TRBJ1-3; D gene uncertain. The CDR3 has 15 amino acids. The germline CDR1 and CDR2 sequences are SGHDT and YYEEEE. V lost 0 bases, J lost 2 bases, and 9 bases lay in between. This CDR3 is CASSLGSGPGNTIYF. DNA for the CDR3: TGTGCCAGCAGCTTGGGGTCAGGTCCTGGAAACACCATATATTTT.

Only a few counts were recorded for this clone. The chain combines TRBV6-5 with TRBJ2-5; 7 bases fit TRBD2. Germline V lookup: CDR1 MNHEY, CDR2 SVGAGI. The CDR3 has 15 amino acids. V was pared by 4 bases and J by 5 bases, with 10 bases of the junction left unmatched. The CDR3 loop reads CASSSLGAAGETQYF. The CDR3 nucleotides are TGTGCCAGCAGTTCCCTCGGGGCAGCGGGGGAGACCCAGTACTTC.

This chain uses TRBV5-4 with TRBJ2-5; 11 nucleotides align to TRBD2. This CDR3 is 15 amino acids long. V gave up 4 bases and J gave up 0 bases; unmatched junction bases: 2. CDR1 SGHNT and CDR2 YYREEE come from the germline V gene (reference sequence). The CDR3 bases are TGTGCCAGCAGCCGGGGACTAGCGGACCAAGAGACCCAGTACTTC. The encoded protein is CASSRGLADQETQYF.

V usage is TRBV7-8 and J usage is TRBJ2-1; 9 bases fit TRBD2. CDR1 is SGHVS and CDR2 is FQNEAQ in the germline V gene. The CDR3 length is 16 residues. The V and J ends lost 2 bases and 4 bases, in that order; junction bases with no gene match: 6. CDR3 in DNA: TGTGCCAGCAGCTTAAGGGCTAGCGGGATTTACAATGAGCAGTTCTTC. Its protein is CASSLRASGIYNEQFF.

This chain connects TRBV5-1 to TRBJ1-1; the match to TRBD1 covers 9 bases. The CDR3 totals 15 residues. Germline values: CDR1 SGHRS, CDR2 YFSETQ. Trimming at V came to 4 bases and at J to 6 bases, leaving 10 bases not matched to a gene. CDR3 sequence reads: CASSVPQGAFPEAFF. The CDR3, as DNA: TGCGCCAGCAGCGTCCCACAGGGGGCGTTCCCTGAAGCTTTCTTT.

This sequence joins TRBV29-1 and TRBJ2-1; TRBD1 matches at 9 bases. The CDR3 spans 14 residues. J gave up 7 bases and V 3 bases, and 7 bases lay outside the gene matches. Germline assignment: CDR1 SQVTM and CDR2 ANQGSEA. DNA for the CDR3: TGCAGCGTTGATAAAGGGACAGGGAGGAATGAGCAGTTCTTC. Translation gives CSVDKGTGRNEQFF.

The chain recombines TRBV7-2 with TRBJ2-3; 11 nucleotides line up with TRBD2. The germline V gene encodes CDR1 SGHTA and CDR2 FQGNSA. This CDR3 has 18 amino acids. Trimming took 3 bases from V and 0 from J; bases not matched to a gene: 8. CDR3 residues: CASSLWVLAGASTDTQYF. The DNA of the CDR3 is TGTGCCAGCAGCTTGTGGGTACTAGCGGGGGCTAGCACAGATACGCAGTATTTT.